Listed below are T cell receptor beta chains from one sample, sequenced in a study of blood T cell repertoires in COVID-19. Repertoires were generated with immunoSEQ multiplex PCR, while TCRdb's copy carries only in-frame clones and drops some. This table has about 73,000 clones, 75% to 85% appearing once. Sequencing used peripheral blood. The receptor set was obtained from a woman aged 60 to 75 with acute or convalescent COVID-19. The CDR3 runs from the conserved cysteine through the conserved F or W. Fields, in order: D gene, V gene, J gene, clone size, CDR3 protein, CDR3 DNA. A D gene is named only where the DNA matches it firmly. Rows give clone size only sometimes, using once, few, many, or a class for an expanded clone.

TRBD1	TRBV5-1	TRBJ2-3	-	CASSHSGTGTLTDTQYF	TGCGCCAGCAGCCACTCCGGGACAGGGACTCTCACAGATACGCAGTATTTT
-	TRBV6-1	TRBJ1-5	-	CASSDTGFIDQPQHF	TGTGCCAGCAGTGACACAGGGTTTATAGATCAGCCCCAGCATTTT
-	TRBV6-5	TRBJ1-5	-	CASTRGQQSNQPQHF	TGTGCCAGCACCCGCGGACAGCAAAGCAATCAGCCCCAGCATTTT
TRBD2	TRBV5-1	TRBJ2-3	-	CASRRSAGFTDTQYF	TGCGCCAGCAGGAGATCAGCGGGATTCACAGATACGCAGTATTTT
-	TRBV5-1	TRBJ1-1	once	CASSLDSVGVGSEAFF	TGCGCCAGCAGCTTGGATTCGGTAGGGGTAGGCTCTGAAGCTTTCTTT
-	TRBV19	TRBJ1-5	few	CASSFRDSNQPQHF	TGTGCCAGTAGTTTTCGGGATAGCAATCAGCCCCAGCATTTT
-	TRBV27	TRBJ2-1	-	CASSLRVSTYNEQFF	TGTGCCAGCAGTTTACGGGTAAGCACCTACAATGAGCAGTTCTTC
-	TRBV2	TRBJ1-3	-	CASRKGESGNTIYF	TGTGCCAGCAGAAAAGGGGAATCAGGAAACACCATATATTTT
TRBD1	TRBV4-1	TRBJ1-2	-	CASSPSELGTESVYGYTF	TGCGCCAGCAGCCCCTCAGAGCTGGGGACAGAGAGCGTCTATGGCTACACCTTC
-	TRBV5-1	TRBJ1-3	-	CASSEEDRLSGNTIYF	TGCGCCAGCAGCGAGGAGGATAGGTTATCTGGAAACACCATATATTTT
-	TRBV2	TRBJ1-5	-	CASRLPHSNQPQHF	TGTGCCAGCAGACTGCCCCATAGCAATCAGCCCCAGCATTTT
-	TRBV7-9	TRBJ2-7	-	CASSRAGAGIYEQYF	TGTGCCAGCAGCCGGGCGGGCGCCGGCATCTACGAGCAGTACTTC
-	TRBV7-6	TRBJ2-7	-	CASSLAPIGGLDEQYF	TGTGCCAGCAGCTTAGCCCCCATAGGAGGGTTGGACGAGCAGTACTTC